The rows below give T cell receptor beta chains drawn from one sample of a study of blood T cells in healthy people across ages. TCRdb used MiXCR to reprocess the 5' RACE reads, holding one entry per CDR3 protein. The sample lists hundreds of thousands of distinct CDR3 sequences; more than 20% were seen once. The same specimen was also included in a second study, on T cells of mothers and their children.

The material sequenced was blood. The receptors originated from a boy younger than 18 in good health. Both conserved end residues are part of each CDR3. The D gene is left open where the match is weak. Not all rows give a size; the values are once, few, many and, for expanded clones, a class.

D | J | size | V | CDR3 | DNA
TRBD2 | TRBJ2-3 | NA | TRBV3-1 | CASSHPGTSVSTDTQYF | TGTGCCAGCAGCCACCCCGGGACTAGCGTTTCCACAGATACGCAGTATTTT
NA | TRBJ1-2 | NA | TRBV7-9 | CASTHKADGYTF | TGTGCCAGCACCCACAAGGCAGATGGCTACACCTTC
NA | TRBJ2-7 | NA | TRBV2 | CASSGSSTYEQYF | TGTGCCAGCAGTGGGAGTTCGACCTACGAGCAGTACTTC
NA | TRBJ2-6 | NA | TRBV7-2 | CASSSNGYSGANVLTF | TGTGCCAGCAGCTCAAATGGTTATTCTGGGGCCAACGTCCTGACTTTC
TRBD1 | TRBJ2-5 | NA | TRBV28 | CASRLTLQGSGQETQYF | TGTGCCAGCAGACTCACCTTACAGGGGTCGGGCCAAGAGACCCAGTACTTC
NA | TRBJ2-3 | NA | TRBV2 | CASSAPFPDTQYF | TGTGCCAGCAGTGCGCCTTTCCCAGATACGCAGTATTTT
TRBD1 | TRBJ1-5 | NA | TRBV7-2 | CASSSTGTGVRPQHF | TGTGCCAGCAGCTCAACCGGGACAGGGGTGCGTCCCCAGCATTTT
NA | TRBJ1-1 | NA | TRBV20-1 | CSARSGGSGNTEAFF | TGCAGTGCTAGATCCGGGGGTTCAGGGAACACTGAAGCTTTCTTT
TRBD2 | TRBJ2-7 | few | TRBV28 | CASSLWGGTDANSYEQYF | TGTGCCAGCAGTTTATGGGGGGGGACGGATGCAAACTCCTACGAGCAGTACTTC
NA | TRBJ2-5 | few | TRBV2 | CASSYRQVEETQYF | TGTGCCAGCAGTTATCGACAAGTAGAAGAGACCCAGTACTTC
NA | TRBJ2-1 | NA | TRBV7-9 | CASSLEGGGEQFF | TGTGCCAGCAGCTTAGAGGGGGGGGGTGAGCAGTTCTTC
NA | TRBJ1-5 | NA | TRBV28 | CASSLSRSNQPQHF | TGTGCCAGCAGTTTAAGTCGGAGCAATCAGCCCCAGCATTTT
NA | TRBJ2-3 | NA | TRBV7-9 | CASSRAGDTQYF | TGTGCCAGCAGCCGGGCGGGAGATACGCAGTATTTT
TRBD2 | TRBJ2-3 | NA | TRBV7-9 | CASSSLAGESDTQYF | TGTGCCAGCAGCTCTCTAGCGGGAGAGTCGGATACGCAGTATTTT
TRBD1 | TRBJ1-2 | few | TRBV4-1 | CASSHGQGYGYTF | TGCGCCAGCAGCCACGGACAGGGATATGGCTACACCTTC
TRBD2 | TRBJ2-1 | few | TRBV28 | CASSLTSDAYNEQFF | TGTGCCAGCAGTTTAACTAGCGACGCCTACAATGAGCAGTTCTTC
TRBD1 | TRBJ1-6 | NA | TRBV3-1 | CASSQKFPGQGDSPLHF | TGTGCCAGCAGCCAAAAGTTTCCGGGACAGGGAGATTCACCCCTCCACTTT
NA | TRBJ2-1 | few | TRBV29-1 | CSVEDRGQGTYNEQFF | TGCAGCGTTGAAGATCGAGGGCAGGGGACATACAATGAGCAGTTCTTC
NA | TRBJ2-1 | NA | TRBV29-1 | CSVKRDYNEQFF | TGCAGCGTCAAGCGTGACTACAATGAGCAGTTCTTC
NA | TRBJ2-5 | NA | TRBV5-1 | CASSLAGVGGTGTQYF | TGCGCCAGCAGCTTGGCGGGGGTCGGAGGGACTGGGACCCAGTACTTC
TRBD2 | TRBJ2-7 | NA | TRBV9 | CASSVDAGVRYEQYF | TGTGCCAGCAGCGTAGACGCGGGAGTTCGCTACGAGCAGTACTTC
NA | TRBJ2-2 | few | TRBV5-7 | CASSLQLANTGELFF | TGTGCCAGCAGCTTACAGCTCGCGAACACCGGGGAGCTGTTTTTT
TRBD2 | TRBJ2-1 | NA | TRBV28 | CASRLAGGIYNEQFF | TGTGCCAGCAGGTTAGCGGGAGGGATCTACAATGAGCAGTTCTTC
NA | TRBJ2-7 | NA | TRBV20-1 | CSAPGQASSYEQYF | TGCAGTGCTCCGGGGCAAGCTAGCTCCTACGAGCAGTACTTC
NA | TRBJ2-7 | few | TRBV5-1 | CASSFGSGTTYEQYF | TGCGCCAGCAGCTTCGGATCAGGGACGACCTACGAGCAGTACTTC
TRBD2 | TRBJ2-5 | few | TRBV7-2 | CASKAGTSGGAGETQYF | TGTGCCAGCAAAGCCGGGACTAGCGGGGGGGCCGGAGAGACCCAGTACTTC
NA | TRBJ2-7 | NA | TRBV20-1 | CSGGSRGYEQYF | TGCAGCGGCGGGTCCAGGGGCTACGAGCAGTACTTC
NA | TRBJ2-7 | NA | TRBV3-1 | CASSQRPGVGNEQYF | TGTGCCAGCAGCCAACGACCCGGAGTCGGGAACGAGCAGTACTTC
NA | TRBJ2-5 | few | TRBV15 | CATSRGTGQETQYF | TGTGCCACCAGCAGAGGGACGGGGCAAGAGACCCAGTACTTC
NA | TRBJ2-7 | few | TRBV27 | CASSLSIGGEQYF | TGTGCCAGCAGTTTATCGATAGGTGGCGAGCAGTACTTC
TRBD2 | TRBJ2-1 | few | TRBV29-1 | CSAEGGRFTYNEQFF | TGCAGCGCCGAAGGCGGGAGATTTACCTACAATGAGCAGTTCTTC
NA | TRBJ2-7 | few | TRBV2 | CASSEVGEPISSYEQYF | TGTGCCAGCAGTGAAGTGGGTGAGCCAATAAGCTCCTACGAGCAGTACTTC
NA | TRBJ2-2 | NA | TRBV10-3 | CAIRRQGDTGELFF | TGTGCCATCAGACGGCAGGGAGACACCGGGGAGCTGTTTTTT
TRBD2 | TRBJ2-7 | NA | TRBV20-1 | CSARDPTSGNYEQYF | TGCAGTGCTAGAGACCCGACTAGCGGGAATTACGAGCAGTACTTC
TRBD1 | TRBJ1-2 | NA | TRBV12-3/TRBV12-4 | CASGEAGTGAYGYTF | TGTGCCAGCGGAGAGGCCGGGACAGGGGCTTATGGCTACACCTTC
NA | TRBJ1-2 | few | TRBV4-3 | CASSQDLSGQGRTYGYTF | TGCGCCAGCAGCCAAGATCTATCAGGACAAGGGAGGACATACGGCTACACCTTC
NA | TRBJ2-3 | NA | TRBV6-2/TRBV6-3 | CASSQRDTSTGTQYF | TGTGCCAGCAGTCAGCGGGACACTAGCACAGGTACGCAGTATTTT
NA | TRBJ1-2 | few | TRBV2 | CASRRQDLGGYTF | TGTGCCAGCAGAAGACAGGACCTCGGGGGCTACACCTTC
TRBD2 | TRBJ2-7 | few | TRBV6-5 | CASSSASGGAPYEQYF | TGTGCCAGCAGTTCCGCTAGCGGGGGCGCGCCCTACGAGCAGTACTTC
NA | TRBJ1-3 | few | TRBV10-3 | CAISDRNTIYF | TGTGCCATCAGTGACCGTAACACCATATATTTT
NA | TRBJ2-7 | few | TRBV6-5 | CASSYSKEKQYF | TGTGCCAGCAGTTACTCGAAGGAAAAGCAGTACTTC